Each of the 3 T cell receptor beta chains below was sequenced from the same sample in a study of spatial heterogeneity in lung cancer. Regarding time point: blood at routine non-recurrence follow-up after resection. TCRs were sequenced from unsorted whole RNA of tumor, nontumor lung or PBMC. TCRdb redid the calling of the 5' RACE reads with MiXCR, one entry per CDR3 protein. The sample has 20,000 to 30,000 distinct CDR3 sequences; 5.5% to 7% are singletons. This specimen was PBMCs, taken at follow-up. These receptors all stem from a male donor with early-stage non-small cell lung cancer.

This clonotype has ten or more counts. This sequence joins TRBV7-9 and TRBJ1-1; D not certain. The CDR3 loop spans 14 amino acids. Trimming removed 2 bases from V and 0 bases from J, with 7 bases in between. CDR1 and CDR2 (germline): SEHNR, FQNEAQ (reference sequence). The CDR3 reads CASSLIQLNTEAFF. The CDR3 DNA reads TGTGCCAGCAGCTTAATACAGCTGAACACTGAAGCTTTCTTT.

The chain couples TRBV20-1 to TRBJ1-4; 7 positions agree with TRBD1. V dropped 8 bases and J dropped 8; count of bases not matched to a gene: 5. CDR1 and CDR2 from the germline V gene are DFQATT and SNEGSKA (reference sequence). The CDR3 runs 11 residues. The chain's CDR3 is CSLQGGEKLFF. DNA for the CDR3: TGCAGTCTTCAGGGGGGAGAAAAACTGTTTTTT.

This chain uses TRBV10-3 with TRBJ1-3, with 7 nucleotides matching TRBD1. This CDR3 region has 16 residues. CDR1 is ENHRY, CDR2 SYGVKD, per germline. J was trimmed by 3 bases and V by 3 bases; bases with no gene match: 8. The CDR3 protein is CAISEREGAYGNTIYF. As DNA, the CDR3 is TGTGCCATCAGTGAAAGAGAGGGGGCTTATGGAAACACCATATATTTT.